The 28 T cell receptor beta chains listed next were all sequenced from one sample in a study of cytomegalovirus exposure and HLA in healthy donors. Data came from immunoSEQ multiplex PCR; TCRdb stores just in-frame clones and leaves some out. This table holds about 69,000 clones, nearly 96% found once. Material for sequencing was PBMCs. These receptors were collected from a woman aged 18-29 years in good health and CMV-seropositive.

This chain joins TRBV7-8 and TRBJ2-7, with 15 bases identical to TRBD2. This CDR3 spans 15 amino acids. Germline CDR1 and CDR2: SGHVS and FQNEAQ. V shed 4 bases, J shed 6 bases, and the junction held 4 bases outside the gene matches. The CDR3 DNA follows: TGTGCCAGCAGCTCTACGGGACTAGCGGGGGGCGAGCAGTACTTC. This sequence encodes CASSSTGLAGGEQYF. Filled out from reference TRBV7-8 and TRBJ2-7, the complete variable domain reads GAGVSQSPRYKVAKRGQDVALRCDPISGHVSLFWYQQALGQGPEFLTYFQNEAQLDKSGLPSDRFFAERPEGSVSTLKIQRTQQEDSAVYLCASSSTGLAGGEQYFGPGTRLTVT.

The chain carries TRBV30 and TRBJ1-2; D unresolved. Germline CDR1 GTSNPN, CDR2 SVGIG (reference sequence). With 0 bases removed from V and 4 bases from J, the gap between germline ends came to 6 bases. This CDR3 is built from 12 residues. The CDR3 coding sequence is TGTGCCTGGAGTGTACAGACCTATGGCTACACCTTC. Its protein product is CAWSVQTYGYTF.

This chain joins TRBV28 and TRBJ2-5, with D perhaps matching TRBD1 (5 bases). This CDR3 region has 14 residues. CDR1 is MDHEN and CDR2 is SYDVKM in the germline V gene. V was cut by 6 bases and J by 2 bases, with 13 bases left in between. CDR3 residues: CASSSGQLQETQYF. As DNA, the CDR3 is TGTGCCAGCAGCTCCGGACAACTACAAGAGACCCAGTACTTC.

This clone was seen a single time. The chain links TRBV7-2 to TRBJ1-3; D not certain. Between the trimmed V and J ends, which lost 5 bases and 4 bases, there was a span of 9 bases. The germline V gene has CDR1 SGHTA and CDR2 FQGNSA. The CDR3 runs 13 residues. The CDR3 region has the DNA TGTGCCAGCAGCCCAAATCAGGGAAACACCATATATTTT. This encodes CASSPNQGNTIYF. Based on the CDR3 plus reference TRBV7-2 and TRBJ1-3, the full variable domain is GAGVSQSPSNKVTEKGKDVELRCDPISGHTALYWYRQSLGQGLEFLIYFQGNSAPDKSGLPSDRFSAERTGGSVSTLTIQRTQQEDSAVYLCASSPNQGNTIYFGEGSWLTVV.

The chain is built from TRBV27 and TRBJ2-7; D is possibly TRBD1 (5 bases). The CDR3 runs to 15 residues. With 5 bases removed from V and 0 bases from J, the gap between germline ends came to 14 bases. Germline CDR1 and CDR2: MNHEY and SMNVEV (reference sequence). CDR3 coding DNA: TGTGCCAGCAGTCCAAACGGACATTCCTCCTACGAGCAGTACTTC. Amino acid sequence: CASSPNGHSSYEQYF.

The V gene is TRBV9, the J gene TRBJ2-3; a possible D gene is TRBD2 (6 bases). Trimming cost V 3 bases and J 4 bases, with 9 bases left between them. Looked up from germline, CDR1 is SGDLS and CDR2 is YYNGEE. This CDR3 region has 13 residues. Here the CDR3 reads CASSEGLADTQYF. CDR3 DNA: TGTGCCAGCAGCGAGGGACTGGCAGATACGCAGTATTTT.

The chain joins TRBV28 to TRBJ2-2, with D unresolved. V lost 6 bases, J lost 4 bases, and 9 bases lay in between. The CDR3 runs to 13 residues. CDR1 and CDR2 (germline): MDHEN, SYDVKM. The CDR3 nucleotides are TGTGCCAGCAGGAGGAAGGTCACCGGGGAGCTGTTTTTT. Protein sequence: CASRRKVTGELFF.

This chain links TRBV11-2 with TRBJ2-7; D ambiguous. Germline V lookup: CDR1 SGHAT, CDR2 FQNNGV. The ends were cut back, 3 bases at V and 6 bases at J, with 9 bases in the middle. The CDR3 runs to 12 residues. Written as DNA, the CDR3 is TGTGCCAGCAGCTTGACTTCCGGCGAGCAGTACTTC. Its protein product is CASSLTSGEQYF.

This chain links TRBV18 with TRBJ2-5, with TRBD1 matching 7 bases. This CDR3 is 15 amino acids long. The germline gives CDR1 KGHSH, CDR2 LQKENI. J was trimmed by 0 bases and V by 3 bases; bases with no gene match: 4. In DNA, the CDR3 is TGTGCCAGCTCACCTCAACAGGGGAACCAAGAGACCCAGTACTTC. Its translation is CASSPQQGNQETQYF.

This rearrangement joins TRBV2 to TRBJ1-2; 7 bases agree with TRBD1. V lost 2 bases and J lost 4; bases outside the gene matches: 13. This CDR3 comprises 17 residues. CDR1 and CDR2 (germline): SNHLY, FYNNEI. This CDR3 is CASSEIPGLTGSYGYTF. DNA for the CDR3: TGTGCCAGCAGTGAAATCCCTGGTTTGACAGGGAGCTATGGCTACACCTTC.

The gene calls are TRBV7-2 and TRBJ2-1; TRBD2 agrees at 13 bases. The trim removed 2 bases at V and 9 bases at J, leaving 13 bases unmatched. The germline V gene has CDR1 SGHTA and CDR2 FQGNSA. The CDR3 totals 18 residues. CDR3 sequence: CASSLRTGTSGKQPEQFF. The CDR3, as DNA: TGTGCCAGCAGCTTACGTACCGGGACTAGCGGGAAACAGCCTGAGCAGTTCTTC.

This clone was detected a few times. This chain connects TRBV27 to TRBJ2-7; TRBD1 agrees at 9 bases. Germline-derived CDR1 and CDR2 are MNHEY and SMNVEV (reference sequence). The CDR3 is made up of 13 amino acids. The V and J ends lost 10 bases and 3 bases, in that order; junction bases with no gene match: 7. This CDR3 reads CATSGTGFYEQYF. The CDR3 DNA reads as TGTGCCACTTCCGGGACAGGGTTCTACGAGCAGTACTTC.

On this clone: The sample holds other DNA sequences that translate to the same CDR3. The J gene is TRBJ2-1, the V gene TRBV4-2; possibly TRBD2 for D (5 bases). The CDR3 sequence is 16 residues long. With 0 bases removed from V and 3 bases from J, the gap between germline ends came to 12 bases. CDR1 and CDR2 from the germline V gene are LGHNA and YNFKEQ. The CDR3 sequence: CASSQESGSSYNEQFF. The CDR3 nucleotides read TGTGCCAGCAGCCAAGAGAGTGGGAGTAGCTACAATGAGCAGTTCTTC.

V is TRBV5-1 and J is TRBJ2-5; possibly TRBD1 for D (6 bases). The CDR3 runs 13 residues. Trimming shortened V by 4 bases and J by 2 bases, and 9 bases separated the two germline ends. Germline-derived CDR1 and CDR2 are SGHRS and YFSETQ. The CDR3: CASSKDRQETQYF. For the CDR3, the DNA is TGCGCCAGCAGCAAAGACAGGCAAGAGACCCAGTACTTC.

A single count supports this clone. This chain links TRBV19 with TRBJ2-7, with 8 bases that match TRBD1. Germline CDR1 reads LNHDA; CDR2 reads SQIVND (reference sequence). The CDR3 consists of 14 residues. V shed 8 bases, J shed 1 base, and the junction held 7 bases outside the gene matches. Here the CDR3 reads CASALTGGSYEQYF. The CDR3, as DNA: TGTGCCAGTGCGTTAACAGGGGGATCCTACGAGCAGTACTTC.

The V gene is TRBV19, the J gene TRBJ2-1; unclear D gene. The germline V gene encodes CDR1 LNHDA and CDR2 SQIVND (reference sequence). The V end lost 4 bases, the J end lost 4 bases, and 14 bases lay between the germline ends. CDR3 length equals 15 residues. The CDR3 DNA sequence: TGTGCCAGTAGTAACTCACCCGTTGTTTACAATGAGCAGTTCTTC. Translation gives CASSNSPVVYNEQFF.

This chain connects TRBV2 to TRBJ1-3; 8 bases agree with TRBD1. V lost 0 bases, J lost 0 bases, and 7 bases stayed unmatched. The CDR3 is 18 residues long. Germline V gene data show CDR1 as SNHLY and CDR2 as FYNNEI. CDR3 nucleotide sequence: TGTGCCAGCAGTGAAGCGGGGACAGGTGTGATCTCTGGAAACACCATATATTTT. It specifies CASSEAGTGVISGNTIYF.

This clone has only one observation. The gene calls are TRBV7-9 and TRBJ2-3; TRBD2 agrees at 15 bases. The CDR3 sequence is 17 residues long. Losses at the gene ends were 4 bases for V and 5 bases for J; bases not matched to a gene: 7. Germline CDR1 and CDR2: SEHNR and FQNEAQ (reference sequence). CDR3 amino acids: CASSSTPGLAGGDTQYF. CDR3 nucleotides: TGTGCCAGCAGCTCGACCCCGGGACTAGCGGGGGGAGATACGCAGTATTTT.

This chain uses TRBV6-1 with TRBJ2-7; weak D call: TRBD2 (5 bases). CDR3 length equals 15 residues. Germline values: CDR1 MNHNS, CDR2 SASEGT. The germline V and J ends were trimmed by 2 bases and 4 bases, with 15 bases remaining between them. The CDR3 reads CASSELGSVTYEQYF. In nucleotides, the CDR3 is TGTGCCAGCAGTGAATTAGGTAGCGTGACATACGAGCAGTACTTC.

The chain combines TRBV5-1 with TRBJ1-5; D not resolved. The CDR3 length is 15 residues. Trimming cost V 0 bases and J 1 base, with 8 bases left between them. The germline gives CDR1 SGHRS, CDR2 YFSETQ. The CDR3 protein is CASSLGEFSNQPQHF. DNA for the CDR3: TGCGCCAGCAGCTTGGGAGAATTCAGCAATCAGCCCCAGCATTTT.

This chain links TRBV6-5 with TRBJ2-1; TRBD1 matches at 11 bases. The J segment lost 6 bases and the V segment lost 0 bases, leaving 1 base of the junction unmatched. Germline CDR1 MNHEY, CDR2 SVGAGI. The CDR3 is made up of 15 amino acids. This chain's CDR3 is CASSYSGTGGNEQFF. The DNA for the CDR3 is TGTGCCAGCAGTTACTCCGGGACAGGGGGCAATGAGCAGTTCTTC.

This chain uses TRBV4-1 with TRBJ2-5; D is unclear. CDR3 length: 12 amino acids. The V end lost 6 bases, the J end lost 7 bases, and 12 bases lay between the germline ends. The germline gives CDR1 MGHRA, CDR2 YSYEKL. CDR3 loop: CASSSLGGTQYF. CDR3 bases: TGCGCCAGCAGTTCGCTAGGTGGGACCCAGTACTTC.

The chain uses TRBV9 and TRBJ2-2; 10 nucleotides align to TRBD1. The CDR3 covers 15 residues. Germline lookup yields CDR1 SGDLS and CDR2 YYNGEE. V lost 4 bases to trimming and J lost 6 bases; unmatched junction nucleotides: 6. The CDR3 loop is CASSPGQGMAGELFF. For the CDR3, the DNA is TGTGCCAGCAGCCCGGGACAGGGGATGGCCGGGGAGCTGTTTTTT. Variable domain in full (rest from reference TRBV9 and TRBJ2-2): DSGVTQTPKHLITATGQRVTLRCSPRSGDLSVYWYQQSLDQGLQFLIQYYNGEERAKGNILERFSAQQFPDLHSELNLSSLELGDSALYFCASSPGQGMAGELFFGEGSRLTVL.

This chain uses TRBV7-9 with TRBJ2-1; 12 positions match TRBD2. V was clipped by 5 bases and J by 3 bases; unmatched bases: 8. The CDR3 consists of 17 residues. Germline loops: CDR1 SEHNR, CDR2 FQNEAQ (reference sequence). This CDR3 is CASSPGTSGLFYNEQFF. The CDR3 region has the DNA TGTGCCAGCAGCCCCGGGACTAGCGGGCTTTTCTACAATGAGCAGTTCTTC.

V usage is TRBV4-1 and J usage is TRBJ2-5, with a possible D match to TRBD2 (6 bases). The V end was cut by 3 bases, the J end by 5 bases, with 13 bases between. There are 14 residues in the CDR3. Germline V lookup: CDR1 MGHRA, CDR2 YSYEKL. CDR3 region: CASSHRDSQETQYF. In DNA form, the CDR3 reads TGCGCCAGCAGCCACCGGGACTCCCAGGAGACCCAGTACTTC.

J is TRBJ1-2 and V is TRBV28; D might be TRBD1 (5 bases). This CDR3 has 15 amino acids. V was clipped by 5 bases and J by 0 bases, with 13 bases between them. Germline loops: CDR1 MDHEN, CDR2 SYDVKM. The CDR3 DNA follows: TGTGCCAGCAGTCGCCTACAGGAGACTAACTATGGCTACACCTTC. This translates into CASSRLQETNYGYTF.

The V gene is TRBV9, the J gene TRBJ2-3; 8 bases align to TRBD1. The CDR3 is made up of 15 amino acids. V shed 0 bases and J 6 bases; nucleotides not matched to a gene: 6. Germline V CDR1 and CDR2: SGDLS, YYNGEE. The CDR3 sequence: CASSVVGQGLDTQYF. The CDR3 nucleotides read TGTGCCAGCAGCGTAGTAGGACAGGGCCTCGATACGCAGTATTTT.

The chain combines TRBV11-3 with TRBJ1-3; TRBD1 aligns across 9 bases. The V gene end was trimmed by 2 bases and the J gene end by 3 bases; junction bases not matched to a gene: 5. CDR3 size: 16 residues. Germline-derived CDR1 and CDR2 are SGHNT and YENEEA. CDR3 sequence: CASSLTTGGSGNTIYF. The CDR3 DNA reads as TGTGCCAGCAGCTTAACCACAGGGGGCAGTGGAAACACCATATATTTT.